The present T cell receptor (beta chain) was sequenced within a study of vaccination and CD4 T cells after COVID-19 (dated by TCRdb to 2022 to 2024). Study-level background: In the convalescent cohort there were six males and four females, among whom were two Hispanic individuals, seven Caucasians, two Asians and one multiracial person. Each participant got two doses of either the Pfizer-BioNTech BNT162b2 vaccine (n=8) or the Moderna mRNA-1273 vaccine (n=2). Post-COVID blood samples from convalescent patients were collected a median of around 110 days after diagnosis, with a range of 35 to 161 days. Post-vaccine blood samples were collected a median of around 2.5 months after the second vaccine dose, ranging from about 12 to 250 days. Overlapping spike peptide pools from SARS-CoV-2 and from the common cold coronaviruses HCoV-NL63, HCoV-OC43 and HCoV-229E were used as culture stimuli. As controls, cultures received a CEFX viral epitope pool (the positive control), an HIV-1 Nef peptide pool (the negative control), or no peptide at all. In under 13 COVID-19 convalescent patients and a handful of infection-naive healthy vaccine recipients, researchers compared the spike-specific CD4+ TCR repertoire from before mRNA vaccination with the repertoire from after. Findings and caveats that apply to the study as a whole: Nearly all vaccine-specific clones in convalescent patients (304 of 307) were mono-reactive for SARS-CoV-2 spike rather than cross-reactive with common cold coronaviruses. In convalescent patients, a median around 84% of post-vaccine SARS-CoV-2-reactive clones were detected only after vaccination, and vaccine-specific priming was suggested by this finding. An increase in the median number of SARS-CoV-2-reactive clonotypes from 20 to 25 after infection to roughly 38 after vaccination was observed, but the change was not found to be significant. The study included relatively few convalescent patients and did not analyze early timepoints after natural infection.

Library method: PCR. DNA from cultured CD4+ T cells was subjected to TCR sequencing with the Oncomine TCR Beta short-read assay at the Johns Hopkins FTIC core. Genomic DNA was extracted from the cultured CD4+ T cells with the QIAamp micro DNA kit. Oncomine TCR Beta libraries from cultured CD4+ T cells were pooled with unique dual indexes and sequenced on an Illumina iSeq 100. The authors' pipeline ran thus. Non-productive sequences were removed, and CDR3s not starting with C, not ending with F or W, or shorter than 7 amino acids were discarded. The MANAFEST web application was used to identify antigen-specific clonotypes by comparing peptide-stimulated wells against reference wells and other culture wells. Positive clones required FDR below 0.05, an odds ratio above 5, and productive frequency above 0.1% in at least two of three replicate wells. A clonotype counted as cross-reactive if it showed significant expansion both in the SARS-CoV-2 spike wells and in at least one common cold coronavirus spike condition. Using R version 3.6.1, CDR3 homology was evaluated through Levenshtein distances (stringdist) along with unrooted phylogenetic trees (ape). TCRdb's own reprocessing of the public reads used fastp at Q25 and MiXCR and kept productive beta chains. Merged by CDR3 protein, the rows form single entries marked with the most common genes and DNA. Clone size and V and J calls follow TCRdb, not the original study. This sample has 20,000 to 25,000 distinct CDR3 sequences in its table, and roughly 71% of those were observed once. The leading ten clones occupy 15% to 20% of the sample.

This specimen's treatment or condition label, per the study, means: roughly 11-day PBMC culture with coronavirus spike peptide pools or control peptides (ViraFEST assay). To expand antigen-specific T cells with peptide pools and then pick out the expanded clonotypes through TCR sequencing, the study relied on the ViraFEST assay. Negative nucleocapsid antibody tests before and after vaccination confirmed that the healthy vaccine recipients had no prior SARS-CoV-2 infection. PBMCs were cultured at around 2 million per well in IMDM supplemented with around 5% human AB serum and approximately 10 IU/ml IL-2, with about 10 ug/ml peptide pools added. Half of the culture medium was replaced with fresh IL-2-containing medium on days 3 and 7. Once the cells had been in culture for 10 days, the EasySep CD4+ T cell isolation kit was used to isolate CD4+ T cells by negative selection. Ficoll-Paque Plus gradient centrifugation was used to isolate PBMCs from whole blood, and the isolated PBMCs were then either used fresh or cryopreserved at -140C. Each culture condition was generally run in triplicate wells.

A word on this clonotype: Its antigen remains unidentified. No much larger clone is present one base from it, and per-base qualities are unavailable.

This TCR derives from a human donor who received a COVID-19 vaccine. The sample consisted of CD4+ T cells from blood, cultured in vitro, taken after SARS-CoV-2 vaccination.

The nucleotides are TGTGCCAGTAGTCTGACAGGGGTAGGCGGCTACACCTTC. This gives the protein CASSLTGVGGYTF. The sequence joins TRBV19 to TRBJ1-2; 8 of the junction bases match TRBD1. The CDR3 numbers 13 residues from cysteine through phenylalanine. Only the CDR3 DNA stays, 39 bases, in frame from base 1. V loses 5 bases at its end and J loses 8 bases; junction bases beyond the gene matches: 7. The germline V gene (reference sequence) provides CDR1 LNHDA and CDR2 SQIVND. The CDR3, completed at both ends by the reference TRBV19 and TRBJ1-2 genes, gives the full variable domain DGGITQSPKYLFRKEGQNVTLSCEQNLNHDAMYWYRQDPGQGLRLIYYSQIVNDFQKGDIAEGYSVSREKKESFPLTVTSAQKNPTAFYLCASSLTGVGGYTFGSGTRLTVV.